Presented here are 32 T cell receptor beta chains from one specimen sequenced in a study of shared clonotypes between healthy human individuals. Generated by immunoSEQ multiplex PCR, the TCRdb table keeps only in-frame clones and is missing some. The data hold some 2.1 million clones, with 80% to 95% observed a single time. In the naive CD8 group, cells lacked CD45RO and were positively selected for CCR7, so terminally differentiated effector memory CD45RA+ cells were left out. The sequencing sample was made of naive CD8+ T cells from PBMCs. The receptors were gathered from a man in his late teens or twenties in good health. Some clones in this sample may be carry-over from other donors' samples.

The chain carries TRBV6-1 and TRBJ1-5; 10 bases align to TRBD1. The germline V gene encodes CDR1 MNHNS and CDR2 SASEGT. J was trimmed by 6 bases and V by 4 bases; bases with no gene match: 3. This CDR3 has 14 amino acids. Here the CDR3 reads CASSGDRGSQPQHF. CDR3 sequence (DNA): TGTGCCAGCAGTGGGGACAGGGGAAGTCAGCCCCAGCATTTT.

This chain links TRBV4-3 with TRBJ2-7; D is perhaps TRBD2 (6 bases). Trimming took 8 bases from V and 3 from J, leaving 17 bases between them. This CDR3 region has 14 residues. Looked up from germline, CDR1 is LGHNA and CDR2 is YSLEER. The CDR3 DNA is TGCGCCAGCGGCTTAGGGCTAGCGAACTACGAGCAGTACTTC. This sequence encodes CASGLGLANYEQYF.

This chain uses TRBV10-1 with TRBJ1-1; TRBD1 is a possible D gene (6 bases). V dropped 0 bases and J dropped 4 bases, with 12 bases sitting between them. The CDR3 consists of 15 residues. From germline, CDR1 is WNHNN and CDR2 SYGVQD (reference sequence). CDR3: CASSESRGATTEAFF. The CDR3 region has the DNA TGCGCCAGCAGTGAGTCCCGGGGGGCTACCACTGAAGCTTTCTTT.

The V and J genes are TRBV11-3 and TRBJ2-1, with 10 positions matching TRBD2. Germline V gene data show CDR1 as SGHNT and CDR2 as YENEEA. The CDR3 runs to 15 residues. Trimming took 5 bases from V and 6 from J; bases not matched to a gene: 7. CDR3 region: CASSPWTSGTNEQFF. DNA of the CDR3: TGTGCCAGCAGCCCCTGGACTAGCGGTACCAATGAGCAGTTCTTC.

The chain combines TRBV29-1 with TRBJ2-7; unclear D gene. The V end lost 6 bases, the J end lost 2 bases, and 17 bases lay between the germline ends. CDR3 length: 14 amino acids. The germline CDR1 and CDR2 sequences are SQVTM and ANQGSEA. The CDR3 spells CSVLPLGPTYEQYF. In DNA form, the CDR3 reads TGCAGCGTCCTACCCCTCGGCCCTACCTACGAGCAGTACTTC.

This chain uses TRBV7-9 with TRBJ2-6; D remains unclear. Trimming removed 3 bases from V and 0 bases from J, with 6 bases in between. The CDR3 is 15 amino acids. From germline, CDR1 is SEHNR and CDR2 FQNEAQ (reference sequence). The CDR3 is CASSFGDSGANVLTF. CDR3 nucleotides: TGTGCCAGCAGCTTCGGAGACTCTGGGGCCAACGTCCTGACTTTC.

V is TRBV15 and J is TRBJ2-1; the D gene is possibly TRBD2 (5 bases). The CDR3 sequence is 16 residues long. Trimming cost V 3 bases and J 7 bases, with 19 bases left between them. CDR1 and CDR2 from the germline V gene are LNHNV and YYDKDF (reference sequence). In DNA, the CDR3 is TGTGCCACCAGCAGTGAAGGCGAGCCCCGGGGAAATGAGCAGTTCTTC. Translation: CATSSEGEPRGNEQFF.

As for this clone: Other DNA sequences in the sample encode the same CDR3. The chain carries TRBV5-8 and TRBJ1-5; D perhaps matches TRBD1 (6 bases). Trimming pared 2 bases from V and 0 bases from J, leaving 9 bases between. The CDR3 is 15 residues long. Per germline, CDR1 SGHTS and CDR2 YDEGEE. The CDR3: CASSLQGYSNQPQHF. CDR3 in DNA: TGTGCCAGCAGCTTACAGGGATATAGCAATCAGCCCCAGCATTTT.

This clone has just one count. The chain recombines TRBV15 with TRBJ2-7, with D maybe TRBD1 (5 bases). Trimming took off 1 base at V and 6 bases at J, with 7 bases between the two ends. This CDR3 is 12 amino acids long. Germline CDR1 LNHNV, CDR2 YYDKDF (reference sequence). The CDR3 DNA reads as TGTGCCACCAGCAGAGGGGGCGGCGAGCAGTACTTC. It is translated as CATSRGGGEQYF.

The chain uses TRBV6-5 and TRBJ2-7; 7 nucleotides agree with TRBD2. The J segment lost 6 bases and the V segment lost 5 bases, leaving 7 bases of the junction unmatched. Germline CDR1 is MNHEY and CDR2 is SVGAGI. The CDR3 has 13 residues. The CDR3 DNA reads TGTGCCAGCAGTACATCGGGGGGATCCGAGCAGTACTTC. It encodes CASSTSGGSEQYF.

This chain's CDR3 is CASSLVGGVGTGELFF. The CDR3 coding sequence is TGTGCCAGCAGCTTAGTCGGTGGGGTTGGCACCGGGGAGCTGTTTTTT. The chain is built from TRBV7-9 and TRBJ2-2; D is unclear. Germline V gene sequence: CDR1 SEHNR, CDR2 FQNEAQ (reference sequence). This CDR3 has 16 residues. V lost 1 base and J lost 4, with 13 bases in between.

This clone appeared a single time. CDR3 protein: CASSLANEAFF. The CDR3 DNA is TGTGCCAGCAGCTTAGCGAATGAAGCTTTCTTT. The chain combines TRBV11-2 with TRBJ1-1; no definite D call. Trimming shortened V by 1 base and J by 7 bases, and 4 bases separated the two germline ends. CDR1 SGHAT and CDR2 FQNNGV come from the germline V gene. The CDR3 has 11 residues.

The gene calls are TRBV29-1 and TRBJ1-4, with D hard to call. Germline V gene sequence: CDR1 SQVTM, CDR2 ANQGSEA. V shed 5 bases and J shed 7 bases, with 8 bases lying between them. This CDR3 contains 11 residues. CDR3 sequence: CSVSQSEKLFF. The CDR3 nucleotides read TGCAGCGTTTCTCAGTCTGAAAAACTGTTTTTT.

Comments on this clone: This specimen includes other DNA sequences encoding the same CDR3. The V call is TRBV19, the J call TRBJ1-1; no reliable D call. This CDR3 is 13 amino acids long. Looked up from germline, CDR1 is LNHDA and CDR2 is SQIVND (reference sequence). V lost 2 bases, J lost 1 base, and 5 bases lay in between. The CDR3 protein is CASSISPNTEAFF. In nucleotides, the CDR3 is TGTGCCAGTAGTATAAGCCCGAACACTGAAGCTTTCTTT.

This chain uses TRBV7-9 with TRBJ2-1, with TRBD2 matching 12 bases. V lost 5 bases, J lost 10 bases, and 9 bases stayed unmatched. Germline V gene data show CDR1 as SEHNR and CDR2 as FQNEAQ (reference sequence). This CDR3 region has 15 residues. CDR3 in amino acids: CASSPVLAGGREQFF. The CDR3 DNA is TGTGCCAGCAGCCCCGTCCTAGCGGGAGGGAGGGAGCAGTTCTTC.

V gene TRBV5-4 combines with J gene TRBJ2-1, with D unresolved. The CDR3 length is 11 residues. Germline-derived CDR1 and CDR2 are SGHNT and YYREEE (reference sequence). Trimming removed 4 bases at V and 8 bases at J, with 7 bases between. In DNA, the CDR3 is TGTGCCAGCAGCCCCGGATATGAGCAGTTCTTC. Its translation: CASSPGYEQFF. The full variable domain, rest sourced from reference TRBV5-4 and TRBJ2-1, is ETGVTQSPTHLIKTRGQQVTLRCSSQSGHNTVSWYQQALGQGPQFIFQYYREEENGRGNFPPRFSGLQFPNYSSELNVNALELDDSALYLCASSPGYEQFFGPGTRLTVL.

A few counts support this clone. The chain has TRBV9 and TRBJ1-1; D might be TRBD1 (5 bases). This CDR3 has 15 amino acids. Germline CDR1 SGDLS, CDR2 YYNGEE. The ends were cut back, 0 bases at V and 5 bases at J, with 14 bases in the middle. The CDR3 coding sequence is TGTGCCAGCAGCGTAGTTTCAGGGTGGAATACTGAAGCTTTCTTT. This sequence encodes CASSVVSGWNTEAFF.

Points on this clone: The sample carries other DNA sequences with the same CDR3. The CDR3 region is CASSFDRGGEKLFF. Written as DNA, the CDR3 is TGTGCCAGCAGCTTCGACAGGGGTGGTGAAAAACTGTTTTTT. This sequence joins TRBV27 and TRBJ1-4, with 8 bases that match TRBD1. CDR1 and CDR2 (germline): MNHEY, SMNVEV (reference sequence). CDR3 length equals 14 residues. After removal of 6 bases from V and 7 bases from J, the junction contained 7 bases not matched to a gene.

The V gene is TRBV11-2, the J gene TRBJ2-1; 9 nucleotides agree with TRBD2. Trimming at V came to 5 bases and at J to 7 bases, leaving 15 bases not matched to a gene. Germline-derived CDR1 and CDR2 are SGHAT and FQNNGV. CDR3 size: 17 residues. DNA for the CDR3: TGTGCCAGCAGCCCCTTCTCTGTAGCGGGAGCGCATAATGAGCAGTTCTTC. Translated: CASSPFSVAGAHNEQFF.

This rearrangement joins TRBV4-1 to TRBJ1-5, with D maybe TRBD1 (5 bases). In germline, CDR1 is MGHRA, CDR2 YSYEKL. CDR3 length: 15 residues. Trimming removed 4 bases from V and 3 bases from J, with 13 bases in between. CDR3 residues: CASSPLGGTNQPQHF. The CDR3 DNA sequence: TGCGCCAGCAGCCCTCTTGGGGGGACCAATCAGCCCCAGCATTTT.

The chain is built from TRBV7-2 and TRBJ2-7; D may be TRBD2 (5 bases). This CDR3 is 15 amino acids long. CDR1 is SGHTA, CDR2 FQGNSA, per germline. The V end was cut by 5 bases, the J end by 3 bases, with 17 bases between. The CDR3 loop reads CASSQDPSGYYEQYF. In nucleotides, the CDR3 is TGTGCCAGCAGCCAAGATCCCAGCGGATACTACGAGCAGTACTTC.

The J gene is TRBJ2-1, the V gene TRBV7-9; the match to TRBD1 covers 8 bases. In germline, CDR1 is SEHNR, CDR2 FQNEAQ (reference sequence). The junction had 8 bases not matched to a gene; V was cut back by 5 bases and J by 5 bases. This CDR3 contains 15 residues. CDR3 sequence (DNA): TGTGCCAGCAGCCAATCGGGACAGGTAAACAATGAGCAGTTCTTC. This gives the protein CASSQSGQVNNEQFF.

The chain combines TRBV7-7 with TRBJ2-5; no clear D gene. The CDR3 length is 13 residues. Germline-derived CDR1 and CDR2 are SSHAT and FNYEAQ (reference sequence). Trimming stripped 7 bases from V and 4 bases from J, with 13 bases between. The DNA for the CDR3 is TGTGCCAGCACCTTTTCCGAAGGAGAGACCCAGTACTTC. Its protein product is CASTFSEGETQYF. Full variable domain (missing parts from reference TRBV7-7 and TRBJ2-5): GAGVSQSPRYKVTKRGQDVTLRCDPISSHATLYWYQQALGQGPEFLTYFNYEAQPDKSGLPSDRFSAERPEGSISTLTIQRTEQRDSAMYRCASTFSEGETQYFGPGTRLLVL.

CDR3 amino acids: CASSPGPHRGFAEAFF. The CDR3 DNA reads as TGTGCCAGCAGCCCGGGTCCGCACAGGGGTTTCGCTGAAGCTTTCTTT. This chain joins TRBV5-8 and TRBJ1-1; 7 bases agree with TRBD1. CDR1 is SGHTS, CDR2 YDEGEE, per germline. V shed 4 bases and J 6 bases; nucleotides not matched to a gene: 15. The CDR3 loop spans 16 amino acids.

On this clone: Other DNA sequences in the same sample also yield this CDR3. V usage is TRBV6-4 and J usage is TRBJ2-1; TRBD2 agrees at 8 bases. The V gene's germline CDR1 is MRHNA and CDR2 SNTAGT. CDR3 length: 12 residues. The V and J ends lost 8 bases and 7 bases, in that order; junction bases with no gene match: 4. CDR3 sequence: CASGSGGNEQFF. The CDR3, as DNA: TGTGCCAGCGGCTCGGGGGGGAATGAGCAGTTCTTC.

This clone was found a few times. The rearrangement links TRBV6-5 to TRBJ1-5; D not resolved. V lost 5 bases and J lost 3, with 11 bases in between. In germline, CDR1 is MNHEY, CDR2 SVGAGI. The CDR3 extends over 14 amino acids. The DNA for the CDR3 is TGTGCCAGCAGTGTCCGGGCCCTCAATCAGCCCCAGCATTTT. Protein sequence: CASSVRALNQPQHF.

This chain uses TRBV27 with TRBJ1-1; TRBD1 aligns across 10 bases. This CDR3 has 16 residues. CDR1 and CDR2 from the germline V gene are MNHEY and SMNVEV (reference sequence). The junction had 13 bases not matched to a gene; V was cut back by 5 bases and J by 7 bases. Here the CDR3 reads CASSPRQGAWDLEAFF. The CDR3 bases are TGTGCCAGCAGTCCGCGACAGGGGGCTTGGGACCTTGAAGCTTTCTTT.

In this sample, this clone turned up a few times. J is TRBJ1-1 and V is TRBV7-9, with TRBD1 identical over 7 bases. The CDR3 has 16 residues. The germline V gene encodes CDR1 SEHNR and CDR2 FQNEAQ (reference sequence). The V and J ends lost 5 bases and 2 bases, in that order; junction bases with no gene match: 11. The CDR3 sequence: CASSPSQGGPNTEAFF. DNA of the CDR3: TGTGCCAGCAGCCCTTCCCAGGGGGGACCAAACACTGAAGCTTTCTTT.

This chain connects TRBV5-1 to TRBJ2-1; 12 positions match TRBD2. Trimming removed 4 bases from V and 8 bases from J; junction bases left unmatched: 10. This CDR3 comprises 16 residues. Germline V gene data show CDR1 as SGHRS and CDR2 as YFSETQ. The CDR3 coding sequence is TGCGCCAGCAGCCCCGGACTAGCGGGATATTACGATGAGCAGTTCTTC. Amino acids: CASSPGLAGYYDEQFF.

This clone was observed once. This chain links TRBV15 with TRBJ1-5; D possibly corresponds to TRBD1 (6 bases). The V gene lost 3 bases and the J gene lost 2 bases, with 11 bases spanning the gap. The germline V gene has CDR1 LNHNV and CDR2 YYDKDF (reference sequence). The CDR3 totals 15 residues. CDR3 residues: CATSSLRGGNQPQHF. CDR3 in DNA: TGTGCCACCAGCAGTCTAAGGGGGGGCAATCAGCCCCAGCATTTT.

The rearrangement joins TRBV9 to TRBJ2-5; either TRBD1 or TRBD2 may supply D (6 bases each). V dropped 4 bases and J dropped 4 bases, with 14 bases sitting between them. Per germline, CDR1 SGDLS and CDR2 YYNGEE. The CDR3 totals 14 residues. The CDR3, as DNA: TGTGCCAGCAGCAACAGGGAGGTTGGAGAGACCCAGTACTTC. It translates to CASSNREVGETQYF.

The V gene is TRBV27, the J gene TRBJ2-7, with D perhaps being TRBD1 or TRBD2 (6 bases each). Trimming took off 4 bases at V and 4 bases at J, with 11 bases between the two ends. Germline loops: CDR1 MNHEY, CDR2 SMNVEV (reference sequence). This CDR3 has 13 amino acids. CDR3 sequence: CASSYGGPYEQYF. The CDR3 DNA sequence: TGTGCCAGCAGTTATGGGGGGCCTTACGAGCAGTACTTC.